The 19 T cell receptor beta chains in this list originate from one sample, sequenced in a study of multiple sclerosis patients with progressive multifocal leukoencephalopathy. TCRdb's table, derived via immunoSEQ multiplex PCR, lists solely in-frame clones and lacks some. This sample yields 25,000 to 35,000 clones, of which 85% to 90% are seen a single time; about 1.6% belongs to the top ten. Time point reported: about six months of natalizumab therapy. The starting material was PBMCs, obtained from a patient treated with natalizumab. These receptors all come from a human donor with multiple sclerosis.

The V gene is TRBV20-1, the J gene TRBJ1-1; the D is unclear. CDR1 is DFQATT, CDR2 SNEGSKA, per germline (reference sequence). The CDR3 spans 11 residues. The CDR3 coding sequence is TGCAGCGTCGGAGCGGACACTGAAGCTTTCTTT. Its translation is CSVGADTEAFF.

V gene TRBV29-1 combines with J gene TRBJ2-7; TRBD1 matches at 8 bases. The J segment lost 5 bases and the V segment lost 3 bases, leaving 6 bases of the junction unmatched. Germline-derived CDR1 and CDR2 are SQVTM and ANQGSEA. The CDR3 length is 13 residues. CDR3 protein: CSVDGRGPHEQYF. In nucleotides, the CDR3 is TGCAGCGTTGATGGCAGGGGGCCCCACGAGCAGTACTTC.

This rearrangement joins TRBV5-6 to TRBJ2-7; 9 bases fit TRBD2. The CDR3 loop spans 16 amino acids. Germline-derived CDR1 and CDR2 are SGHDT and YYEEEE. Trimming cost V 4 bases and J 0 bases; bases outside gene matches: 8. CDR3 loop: CASSRRLAVDSYEQYF. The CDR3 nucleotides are TGTGCCAGCAGCCGCCGACTAGCGGTCGACTCCTACGAGCAGTACTTC.

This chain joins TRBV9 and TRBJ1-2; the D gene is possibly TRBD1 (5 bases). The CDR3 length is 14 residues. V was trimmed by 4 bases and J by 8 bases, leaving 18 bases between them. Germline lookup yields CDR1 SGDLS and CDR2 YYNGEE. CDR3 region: CASSLAGRGSGYTF. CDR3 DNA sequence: TGTGCCAGCAGCCTGGCGGGGCGCGGGAGCGGCTACACCTTC.

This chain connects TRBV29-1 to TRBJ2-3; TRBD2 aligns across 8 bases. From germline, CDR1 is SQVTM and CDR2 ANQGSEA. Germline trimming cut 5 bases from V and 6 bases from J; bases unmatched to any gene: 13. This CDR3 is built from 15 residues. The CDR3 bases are TGCAGCGTTAGTTTTGGGACTAGTATCTCGGATACGCAGTATTTT. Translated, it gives CSVSFGTSISDTQYF.

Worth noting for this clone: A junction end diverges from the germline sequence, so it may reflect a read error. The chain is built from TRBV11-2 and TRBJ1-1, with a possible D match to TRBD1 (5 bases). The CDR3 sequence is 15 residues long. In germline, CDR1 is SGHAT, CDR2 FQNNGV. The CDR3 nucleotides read TGCGCCAGCAGCATCGGGGGGGGAGGTGGCACTGAAGCTTTCTTT. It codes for CASSIGGGGGTEAFF.

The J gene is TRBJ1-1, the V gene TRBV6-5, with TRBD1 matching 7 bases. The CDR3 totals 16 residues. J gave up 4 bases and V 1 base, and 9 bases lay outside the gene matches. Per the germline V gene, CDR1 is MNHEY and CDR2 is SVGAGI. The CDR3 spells CASSYLRGTAVTEAFF. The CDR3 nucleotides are TGTGCCAGCAGTTACTTAAGAGGGACAGCTGTCACTGAAGCTTTCTTT.

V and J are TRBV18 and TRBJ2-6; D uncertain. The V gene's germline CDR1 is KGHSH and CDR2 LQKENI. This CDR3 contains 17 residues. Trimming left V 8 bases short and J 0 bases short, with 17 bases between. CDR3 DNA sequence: TGTGCCAGCGCTCCTCCAGAAGGGTACTCTGGGGCCAACGTCCTGACTTTC. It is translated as CASAPPEGYSGANVLTF.

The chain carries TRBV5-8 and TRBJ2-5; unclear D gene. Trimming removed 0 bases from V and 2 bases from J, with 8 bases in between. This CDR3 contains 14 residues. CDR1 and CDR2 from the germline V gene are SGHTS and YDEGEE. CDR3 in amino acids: CASSLGVLQETQYF. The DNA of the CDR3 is TGTGCCAGCAGCTTGGGGGTACTACAAGAGACCCAGTACTTC. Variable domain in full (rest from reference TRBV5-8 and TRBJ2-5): EAGVTQSPTHLIKTRGQQATLRCSPISGHTSVYWYQQALGLGLQFLLWYDEGEERNRGNFPPRFSGRQFPNYSSELNVNALELEDSALYLCASSLGVLQETQYFGPGTRLLVL.

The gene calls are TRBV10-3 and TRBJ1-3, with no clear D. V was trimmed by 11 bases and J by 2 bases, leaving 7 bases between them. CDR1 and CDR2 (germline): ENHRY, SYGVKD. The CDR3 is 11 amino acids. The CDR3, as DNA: TGTGCCGTCACTCCTGGAAACACCATATATTTT. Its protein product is CAVTPGNTIYF.

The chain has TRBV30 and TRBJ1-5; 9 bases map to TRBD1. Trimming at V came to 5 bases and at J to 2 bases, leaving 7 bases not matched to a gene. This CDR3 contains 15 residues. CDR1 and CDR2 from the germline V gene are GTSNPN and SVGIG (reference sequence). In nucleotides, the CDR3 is TGTGCCTGGGGGGGACAGGGAACTCGCAATCAGCCCCAGCATTTT. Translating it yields CAWGGQGTRNQPQHF.

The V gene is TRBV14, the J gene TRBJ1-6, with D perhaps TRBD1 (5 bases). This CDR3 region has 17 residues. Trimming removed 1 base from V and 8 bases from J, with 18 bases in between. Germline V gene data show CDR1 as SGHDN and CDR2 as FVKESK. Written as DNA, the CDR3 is TGTGCCAGCAGCCAAGGCCCCAAAAAGGGGTTTCATTCACCCCTCCACTTT. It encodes CASSQGPKKGFHSPLHF.

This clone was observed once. The chain's CDR3 is CASSPPRYEQYF. In nucleotides, the CDR3 is TGTGCCAGCAGCCCCCCCCGGTACGAGCAGTACTTC. The chain recombines TRBV7-2 with TRBJ2-7; D is uncertain. The length of the CDR3 is 12 residues. Germline V gene sequence: CDR1 SGHTA, CDR2 FQGNSA. Trimming shortened V by 5 bases and J by 4 bases, and 9 bases separated the two germline ends.

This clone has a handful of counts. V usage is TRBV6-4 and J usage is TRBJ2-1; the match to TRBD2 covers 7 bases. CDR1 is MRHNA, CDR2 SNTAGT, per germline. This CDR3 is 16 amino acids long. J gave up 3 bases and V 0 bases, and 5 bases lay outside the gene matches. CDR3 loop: CASSDSGGEGYNEQFF. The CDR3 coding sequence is TGTGCCAGCAGTGACTCTGGGGGGGAGGGCTACAATGAGCAGTTCTTC.

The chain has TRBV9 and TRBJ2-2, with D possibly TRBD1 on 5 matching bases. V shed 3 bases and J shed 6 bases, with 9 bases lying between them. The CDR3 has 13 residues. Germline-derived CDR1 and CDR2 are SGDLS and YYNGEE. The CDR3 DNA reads TGTGCCAGCAGCGCAGGGAAGGCCGGGGAGCTGTTTTTT. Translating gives CASSAGKAGELFF.

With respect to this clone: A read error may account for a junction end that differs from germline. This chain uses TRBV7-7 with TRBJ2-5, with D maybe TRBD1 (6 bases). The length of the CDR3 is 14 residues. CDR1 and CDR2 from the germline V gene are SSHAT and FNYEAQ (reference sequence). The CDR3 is CASSLGPGVETQYF. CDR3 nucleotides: TGTGCTAGCAGCTTAGGCCCAGGGGTCGAGACCCAGTACTTC.

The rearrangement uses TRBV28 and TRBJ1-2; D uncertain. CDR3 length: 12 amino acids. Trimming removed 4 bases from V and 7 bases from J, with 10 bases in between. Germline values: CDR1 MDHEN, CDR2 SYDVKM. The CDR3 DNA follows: TGTGCCAGCAGTTCCCGGGTTGCTGGCTACACCTTC. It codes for CASSSRVAGYTF.

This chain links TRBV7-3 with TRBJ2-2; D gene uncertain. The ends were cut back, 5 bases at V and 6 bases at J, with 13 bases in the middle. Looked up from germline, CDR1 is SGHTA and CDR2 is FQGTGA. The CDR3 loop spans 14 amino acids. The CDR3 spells CASSPTVTAGELFF. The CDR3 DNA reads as TGTGCCAGCAGCCCCACAGTGACCGCCGGGGAGCTGTTTTTT. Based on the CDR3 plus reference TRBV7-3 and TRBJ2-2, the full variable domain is GAGVSQTPSNKVTEKGKYVELRCDPISGHTALYWYRQSLGQGPEFLIYFQGTGAADDSGLPNDRFFAVRPEGSVSTLKIQRTERGDSAVYLCASSPTVTAGELFFGEGSRLTVL.

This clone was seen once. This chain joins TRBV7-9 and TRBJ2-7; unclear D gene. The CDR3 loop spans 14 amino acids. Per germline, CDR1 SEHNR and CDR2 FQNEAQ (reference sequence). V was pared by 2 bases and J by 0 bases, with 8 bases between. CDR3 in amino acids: CASSLMGSSYEQYF. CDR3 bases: TGTGCCAGCAGCTTAATGGGCAGCTCCTACGAGCAGTACTTC.